Presented here are 22 T cell receptor beta chains from one specimen sequenced in a study of T cells after yellow fever vaccination. TCRdb itself ran the 5' RACE reads through MiXCR, one entry per CDR3 protein. The sample includes about 430,000 distinct CDR3 sequences, 18% seen only once; the top ten take over 15%. This specimen was PBMCs, taken before the yellow fever booster vaccination. These receptors all come from a man between 18 and 35 years old who received the YFV17D yellow fever vaccine.

This clonotype was found many times. This chain links TRBV9 with TRBJ2-7; D is ambiguous. CDR1 and CDR2 from the germline V gene are SGDLS and YYNGEE. The CDR3 consists of 15 residues. Trimming took off 0 bases at V and 3 bases at J, with 13 bases between the two ends. The chain's CDR3 is CASSVVPGPDYEQYF. As DNA, the CDR3 is TGTGCCAGCAGCGTAGTGCCCGGGCCCGACTACGAGCAGTACTTC.

This clonotype was picked up a small number of times. The chain joins TRBV9 to TRBJ2-6, with D unclear. Germline V gene data show CDR1 as SGDLS and CDR2 as YYNGEE. The CDR3 is made up of 13 amino acids. The germline V and J ends were trimmed by 7 bases and 0 bases, with 5 bases remaining between them. CDR3 protein: CASGLSGANVLTF. The CDR3 DNA is TGTGCCAGCGGCCTCTCTGGGGCCAACGTCCTGACTTTC.

This clonotype was counted many times. The gene calls are TRBV9 and TRBJ1-1, with D perhaps matching TRBD1 (5 bases). V lost 0 bases, J lost 6 bases, and 12 bases lay in between. The CDR3 totals 14 residues. From germline, CDR1 is SGDLS and CDR2 YYNGEE. The CDR3 sequence is CASSVGGDSAEAFF. CDR3 DNA sequence: TGTGCCAGCAGCGTAGGAGGGGATAGCGCTGAAGCTTTCTTT.

This clonotype came up a few times. The chain combines TRBV12-3 or TRBV12-4 with TRBJ2-1; no definite D call. The V end was cut by 5 bases, the J end by 4 bases, with 15 bases between. The CDR3 is 15 residues long. Here the CDR3 DNA reads TGTGCCAGCAGTCTTCACCGCGACCAGTACAATGAGCAGTTCTTC. Its protein is CASSLHRDQYNEQFF.

This clonotype was detected only a few times. The chain carries TRBV3-1 and TRBJ1-1; D gene uncertain. The V gene's germline CDR1 is LGHDT and CDR2 YNNKEL (reference sequence). Deletions cut 5 bases from V and 1 base from J, with 8 bases between. CDR3 length: 13 amino acids. DNA of the CDR3: TGTGCCAGCAGCGACACCACGAACACTGAAGCTTTCTTT. The encoded protein is CASSDTTNTEAFF.

This clonotype occurred a few times. V usage is TRBV10-3 and J usage is TRBJ2-2, with D possibly matching TRBD1 (6 bases). Trimming took off 8 bases at V and 9 bases at J, with 19 bases between the two ends. CDR1 is ENHRY, CDR2 SYGVKD, per germline. This CDR3 contains 14 residues. The CDR3 DNA reads as TGTGCCATCGGCCCAGCAGGGGTCCGCAGGGAGCTGTTTTTT. It codes for CAIGPAGVRRELFF.

The V call is TRBV5-1, the J call TRBJ2-3, with 10 bases that match TRBD2. J lost 2 bases, V lost 0 bases, and 6 bases had no gene match. Looked up from germline, CDR1 is SGHRS and CDR2 is YFSETQ. This CDR3 has 17 amino acids. Here the CDR3 reads CASSLDLAGAATDTQYF. The CDR3 coding sequence is TGCGCCAGCAGCTTGGACCTAGCGGGGGCCGCCACAGATACGCAGTATTTT. The complete variable domain, with remaining parts taken from reference TRBV5-1 and TRBJ2-3, reads KAGVTQTPRYLIKTRGQQVTLSCSPISGHRSVSWYQQTPGQGLQFLFEYFSETQRNKGNFPGRFSGRQFSNSRSEMNVSTLELGDSALYLCASSLDLAGAATDTQYFGPGTRLTVL.

This rearrangement joins TRBV4-3 to TRBJ1-2; D is undetermined. This CDR3 comprises 16 residues. CDR1 LGHNA and CDR2 YSLEER come from the germline V gene. Trimming shortened V by 2 bases and J by 6 bases, and 19 bases separated the two germline ends. The CDR3, as DNA: TGCGCCAGCAGCCAAACCCGACGGAGCGTAATAGATGGCTACACCTTC. Its translation is CASSQTRRSVIDGYTF.

J is TRBJ1-2 and V is TRBV20-1; D possibly corresponds to TRBD1 (5 bases). Trimming removed 3 bases from V and 4 bases from J, with 15 bases in between. CDR1 and CDR2 (germline): DFQATT, SNEGSKA (reference sequence). The CDR3 length is 14 residues. CDR3 protein: CSASWGATLYGYTF. As DNA, the CDR3 is TGCAGTGCTAGTTGGGGCGCAACCCTCTATGGCTACACCTTC.

The chain uses TRBV20-1 and TRBJ1-2; D is undetermined. V lost 0 bases to trimming and J lost 4 bases, with 6 bases between them. The CDR3 has 12 residues. Germline values: CDR1 DFQATT, CDR2 SNEGSKA (reference sequence). CDR3 sequence: CSARDRSYGYTF. CDR3 in DNA: TGCAGTGCTAGAGACAGGAGCTATGGCTACACCTTC.

This clonotype has just a few counts. The chain links TRBV6-2 or TRBV6-3 to TRBJ2-7; 12 bases agree with TRBD1. Trimming removed 6 bases from V and 3 bases from J; junction bases left unmatched: 3. Germline V lookup: CDR1 MNHEY, CDR2 SVGEGT. This CDR3 is built from 14 residues. The chain's CDR3 is CASRGDRGLYEQYF. CDR3 nucleotide sequence: TGTGCCAGCAGAGGGGACAGGGGGCTCTACGAGCAGTACTTC.

This chain links TRBV6-5 with TRBJ1-1, with a weak D call TRBD1 (6 bases). Germline V CDR1 and CDR2: MNHEY, SVGAGI. The CDR3 is 17 amino acids. With 2 bases removed from V and 7 bases from J, the gap between germline ends came to 23 bases. The CDR3 nucleotides are TGTGCCAGCAGTTACAGGTCCGATCTAGCAGGGGCTTATGAAGCTTTCTTT. Translating gives CASSYRSDLAGAYEAFF.

This clonotype has more than one count but fewer than ten. The V gene is TRBV7-6, the J gene TRBJ1-5; maybe TRBD1 (5 bases). The germline V and J ends were trimmed by 5 bases and 3 bases, with 14 bases remaining between them. Germline lookup yields CDR1 SGHVS and CDR2 FNYEAQ. This CDR3 region has 15 residues. The CDR3 loop is CASSDDPGPNQPQHF. The CDR3 DNA reads TGTGCCAGCAGCGACGATCCGGGACCCAATCAGCCCCAGCATTTT.

The genes are TRBV7-9 and TRBJ2-7; 7 bases align to TRBD1. The ends lost 4 bases at V and 6 bases at J; junction bases unmatched: 6. Germline V CDR1 and CDR2: SEHNR, FQNEAQ (reference sequence). This CDR3 is 13 amino acids long. The CDR3 spells CASSSVDRAEQYV. CDR3 DNA: TGTGCCAGCAGCTCAGTAGACAGGGCCGAGCAGTACGTC.

This clonotype was seen more than once but under ten times. The rearrangement links TRBV27 to TRBJ1-6; D ambiguous. V lost 5 bases and J lost 9, with 17 bases in between. The germline V gene has CDR1 MNHEY and CDR2 SMNVEV (reference sequence). The CDR3 sequence is 15 residues long. CDR3 bases: TGTGCCAGCAGTCTAGCGACGGACGGGAGTTCACCCCTCCACTTT. This encodes CASSLATDGSSPLHF.

This chain joins TRBV5-1 and TRBJ1-1, with 9 bases fitting TRBD1. Germline V gene data show CDR1 as SGHRS and CDR2 as YFSETQ. V lost 2 bases, J lost 3 bases, and 8 bases stayed unmatched. This CDR3 has 16 amino acids. In DNA, the CDR3 is TGCGCCAGCAGCTTTACAGGGGGCTCGTCGGACACTGAAGCTTTCTTT. Its protein is CASSFTGGSSDTEAFF.

V is TRBV12-3 or TRBV12-4 and J is TRBJ2-6, with TRBD2 matching 8 bases. V lost 11 bases and J lost 0; bases outside the gene matches: 15. The CDR3 has 18 residues. In nucleotides, the CDR3 is TGTGCCTCCACACCCCCGGGACTAGGATTCTCTGGGGCCAACGTCCTGACTTTC. Translating it yields CASTPPGLGFSGANVLTF.

In this sample, this clonotype turned up once. V gene TRBV6-2 or TRBV6-3 combines with J gene TRBJ1-1; D is ambiguous. The CDR3 totals 13 residues. V was clipped by 6 bases and J by 4 bases, with 12 bases between them. The germline V gene has CDR1 MNHEY and CDR2 SVGEGT. CDR3: CASSPVRGTEAFF. DNA of the CDR3: TGTGCCAGCAGCCCCGTTCGGGGCACTGAAGCTTTCTTT.

This rearrangement joins TRBV7-2 to TRBJ1-1, with 7 nucleotides matching TRBD1. Trimming removed 5 bases from V and 4 bases from J; junction bases left unmatched: 4. The CDR3 totals 13 residues. Germline-derived CDR1 and CDR2 are SGHTA and FQGNSA. In nucleotides, the CDR3 is TGTGCCAGCAGCCCGACAGGGACCACTGAAGCTTTCTTT. Amino acid sequence: CASSPTGTTEAFF.

This clonotype was counted between two and nine times. The rearrangement joins TRBV9 to TRBJ1-2, with 8 positions matching TRBD1. This CDR3 contains 15 residues. Germline CDR1 reads SGDLS; CDR2 reads YYNGEE. V was clipped by 3 bases and J by 7 bases; unmatched bases: 11. CDR3 nucleotides: TGTGCCAGCAGCGAGGAGGGACAGGACAGATTTGGCTACACCTTC. Protein product: CASSEEGQDRFGYTF.

This clonotype has only a few counts. This chain links TRBV4-1 with TRBJ2-2; 7 nucleotides agree with TRBD1. The CDR3 length is 16 residues. The germline V gene has CDR1 MGHRA and CDR2 YSYEKL. V shed 4 bases and J 3 bases; nucleotides not matched to a gene: 8. The CDR3 loop reads CASSPDRDPYTGELFF. The CDR3 coding sequence is TGCGCCAGCAGCCCCGACAGGGACCCTTACACCGGGGAGCTGTTTTTT.

The rearrangement links TRBV5-1 to TRBJ2-7; D remains ambiguous. Germline CDR1 is SGHRS and CDR2 is YFSETQ. The V gene lost 9 bases and the J gene lost 3 bases, with 4 bases spanning the gap. CDR3 length: 9 amino acids. The DNA of the CDR3 is TGCGCCAAGAGCTACGAGCAGTACGTC. Its protein is CAKSYEQYV.